This TCR beta chain is from a study of blood T cells in healthy people across ages. For this clonotype: Its specificity is not known.

Alongside a J-beta primer mix, a sample-barcoded 5' primer served in a second PCR lasting about 7 to 12 cycles. Each cDNA molecule was tagged by a template-switch adaptor with 12 random nucleotides. TCRdb recomputed calls from the 5' RACE reads with MiXCR, one row per CDR3 protein. The repertoire has approximately 1.5 million distinct CDR3 sequences, approximately 39% of them found once; the top ten carry over 3.5%. The V and J ends lost 6 bases and 3 bases respectively, with 12 bases between them. The germline V gene has CDR1 WSHSY and CDR2 SAAADI. The CDR3 sequence is 13 residues long. Study outcomes and limitations: There were more naive CD4+ cells and higher diversity in long-lived donors than in aged donors. The authors considered diversity estimates from one million T cells to be underestimates.

This sequence was found in a woman between 18 and 29 years old in good health. This chain connects TRBV10-2 to TRBJ2-7; D unclear. The specimen was blood. CDR3 in DNA: TGCGCCAGCAGGTATCAGCTAGACTACGAGCAGTACTTC. Translated: CASRYQLDYEQYF.